The clone carrying this TCR beta chain was picked up one time. Its antigen remains unknown. Per sample, the assay covered 10^5 or so TCR templates. Assay: immunoSEQ multiplex PCR; the TCRdb copy retains only in-frame clones and omits some. Of fewer than 110,000 clones in the sample, 80% to 95% were seen once. This specimen comes from a study of siplizumab effects on memory and regulatory T cells. Germline CDR1 and CDR2: SGDLS and YYNGEE. The CDR3 is made up of 14 amino acids. Trimming shortened V by 0 bases and J by 5 bases, and 10 bases separated the two germline ends. Broader study findings: The alloresponse seemed to draw substantially on naive T cells, which appeared more diverse than memory cells. Fewer alloreactive sequences mapped to unstimulated CD4+ memory cells under siplizumab.

The sequence came from a human donor in good health. Sequenced: non-Treg CD4+ T cells sorted from blood. This sequence joins TRBV9 and TRBJ2-3; D remains ambiguous. In nucleotides, the CDR3 is TGTGCCAGCAGCGTAGGCGGATCTGGAGATACGCAGTATTTT. Its translation is CASSVGGSGDTQYF.